This T cell receptor beta chain is from a study of blood T cell repertoires in COVID-19. On the study more broadly: COVID-19 samples from acute and convalescent phases originated in the United States, Italy and Spain. PBMCs, B-cell-depleted T cells, or T cells provided the cDNA or gDNA that made up the material.

The junction had 4 bases not matched to a gene; V was cut back by 1 base and J by 4 bases. Germline assignment: CDR1 SGHRS and CDR2 YFSETQ. CDR3 size: 15 residues. Clones were read by immunoSEQ multiplex PCR, and TCRdb kept only the in-frame ones, dropping some. The sample lists around 140,000 clones, more than 80% occurring once. The cohort comprised adults aged 18 to 89 years residing in approximately 25 US areas. All recovered Cohort 3 donors got two negative PCRs, got clearance, or saw symptom resolution. Sequenced input: PBMCs or T cells enriched from blood (not recorded which). The TCR comes from a man aged 50 to 59 who had recovered from COVID-19. The V call is TRBV5-1, the J call TRBJ2-2; 7 nucleotides align to TRBD1. CDR3 amino acids: CASSLLQGSTGELFF. CDR3 bases: TGCGCCAGCAGCTTGCTACAGGGGAGCACCGGGGAGCTGTTTTTT.